The clone carrying this T cell receptor beta chain appeared many times. The sample belongs to a study of metastatic and nonmetastatic thyroid tumors. Study in general: Comparative analysis of repertoires was undertaken across blood and tumor or nodule tissue obtained from malignant and benign thyroid patients.

V was clipped by 5 bases and J by 8 bases, with 19 bases between them. The CDR3 covers 15 residues. Germline V CDR1 and CDR2: SEHNR, FQNEAQ (reference sequence). Until they underwent thyroid surgery, no patient had received any treatment. TCRdb re-clonotyped the PCR reads through MiXCR. The sample yields 20,000 to 25,000 clones, around 21% seen once. The sequenced sample consisted of blood. The chain employs TRBV7-9 and TRBJ2-1, with a weak D call TRBD2 (6 bases). This receptor was obtained from a female donor with papillary thyroid cancer or a benign thyroid nodule (not recorded which). Some clones in this sample may be carry-over from other donors' samples. In DNA form, the CDR3 reads TGTGCCAGCAGCCCCCAGGGAGGAGGGATCGATGAGCAGTTCTTC. Encoded protein: CASSPQGGGIDEQFF.